These 7 T cell receptor beta chains share one sample of origin, sequenced in a study of blood T cell repertoires in COVID-19. Produced via immunoSEQ multiplex PCR; TCRdb's table is partial and in-frame only. The table lists around 250,000 clones, over 80% of them singletons, with more than 1% in the top ten. The specimen sequenced was PBMCs or T cells enriched from blood (not recorded which). The source is a human donor in a cohort exposed to, infected with or recovered from COVID-19 (not recorded which). The donor label of this sample is uncertain.

The genes are TRBV5-1 and TRBJ2-1; D possibly corresponds to TRBD1 (5 bases). V lost 7 bases and J lost 0, with 14 bases in between. CDR3 length: 15 amino acids. Germline V lookup: CDR1 SGHRS, CDR2 YFSETQ. The DNA of the CDR3 is TGCGCCAGCCTCTTAGAAGACAGCTCCTACAATGAGCAGTTCTTC. This encodes CASLLEDSSYNEQFF.

In regard to this clone: The same CDR3 arises from other DNA sequences in this sample as well. The rearrangement links TRBV4-3 to TRBJ1-2; no firm D call. The length of the CDR3 is 14 residues. V lost 0 bases and J lost 8, with 13 bases in between. Germline CDR1 LGHNA, CDR2 YSLEER. The CDR3 nucleotides read TGCGCCAGCAGCCAAGATCGCCGGGGTGGAGGCTACACCTTC. As protein: CASSQDRRGGGYTF.

CDR3 in amino acids: CASSLKRGGLYGYTF. The CDR3 DNA reads TGTGCCAGCAGTTTAAAACGAGGCGGCCTCTATGGCTACACCTTC. The chain couples TRBV27 to TRBJ1-2; unclear D gene. CDR1 and CDR2 (germline): MNHEY, SMNVEV (reference sequence). The CDR3 runs to 15 residues. Trimming shortened V by 2 bases and J by 4 bases, and 14 bases separated the two germline ends.

The chain recombines TRBV6-1 with TRBJ1-3; 7 bases are shared with TRBD1. The germline CDR1 and CDR2 sequences are MNHNS and SASEGT. The CDR3 has 18 amino acids. The junction had 11 bases not matched to a gene; V was cut back by 3 bases and J by 0 bases. The CDR3 protein is CASSDVGRGSISGNTIYF. CDR3 nucleotide sequence: TGTGCCAGCAGTGATGTGGGCAGGGGGTCCATCTCTGGAAACACCATATATTTT.

The chain uses TRBV5-6 and TRBJ1-6; tentatively, D is TRBD1 (5 bases). Germline CDR1 and CDR2: SGHDT and YYEEEE. The CDR3 covers 15 residues. Trimming left V 4 bases short and J 9 bases short, with 17 bases between. In DNA form, the CDR3 reads TGTGCCAGCAGCCCCGACGGAGGGGCGAGTTCACCCCTCCACTTT. This translates into CASSPDGGASSPLHF.

The chain uses TRBV7-6 and TRBJ1-1; no definite D call. V was pared by 5 bases and J by 3 bases, with 19 bases between. This CDR3 comprises 16 residues. The germline CDR1 and CDR2 sequences are SGHVS and FNYEAQ. CDR3 sequence reads: CASSPEPGRQDTEAFF. In DNA, the CDR3 is TGTGCCAGCAGCCCTGAACCCGGGAGACAAGACACTGAAGCTTTCTTT.

The rearrangement links TRBV24-1 to TRBJ1-2, with 8 bases aligning to TRBD1. CDR1 is KGHDR, CDR2 SFDVKD, per germline. CDR3 size: 16 residues. Unmatched junction bases numbered 9, after V lost 4 bases and J lost 3 bases. CDR3 nucleotides: TGTGCCACCAGTGACCCAACTGGACAGGGCGACTATGGCTACACCTTC. It translates to CATSDPTGQGDYGYTF.